This entry features one T cell receptor (beta chain) sequence. What antigen it recognizes has not been identified. No qualities accompany the bases; no much larger clone lies one base away. These data originate in a study of vaccination effects on CD4 cells after COVID-19 (dated by TCRdb to the early 2020s). About the investigation overall: The ViraFEST assay stimulated PBMC with viral peptide pools and then used TCR sequencing to identify antigen-specific CD4+ T cell clonotypes by expansion. Each participant received two doses of an mRNA SARS-CoV-2 vaccine, either BNT162b2 or mRNA-1273. Each well held roughly 2 million PBMC cultured in IMDM containing around 5% human AB serum, roughly 9.6 IU/ml IL-2 and gentamicin, along with around 9.1 ug/ml peptides. The study compared SARS-CoV-2 spike-specific CD4+ TCR repertoires before and after mRNA vaccination in COVID-19 convalescent patients and infection-naive vaccine recipients. Altogether, some ten COVID-19 convalescent patients and 4 SARS-CoV-2-naive healthy vaccine recipients made up the full study. Cultures from other donors in the study were sequenced with the Oncomine TCR Beta short-read assay on an Illumina iSeq 100.

After more than 9 days of culture, CD4+ T cells were isolated with the EasySep CD4+ T cell isolation kit. None of the healthy vaccine recipients had a prior SARS-CoV-2 infection, which was confirmed by nucleocapsid antibody tests that came back negative both before and after vaccination. Half of the culture medium was replaced with fresh IL-2-containing medium on days 3 and 7. Each peptide stimulation condition was cultured in triplicate wells unless otherwise noted. PBMC were separated from whole blood using Ficoll-Paque Plus gradient centrifugation and were then either cryopreserved at -140C or used fresh. The QIAamp micro DNA kit was used to extract genomic DNA from the cultured CD4+ T cells. Trimming removed 2 bases from V and 2 bases from J, leaving 10 bases between the germline ends. CDR1 and CDR2 are drawn from the germline V gene: SGHRS, YFSETQ. Taken from cysteine to phenylalanine, the CDR3 has 14 residues. The only DNA kept is the CDR3, 42 bases in frame from the first base.

The research as a whole found: In healthy vaccine recipients, vaccine-induced clones were almost all SARS-CoV-2 mono-reactive, with only 1 of 255 cross-reactive with common cold coronaviruses. Both infection-induced and vaccine-induced clones contracted markedly at late post-vaccination timepoints, which is consistent with waning T cell responses. The study was limited by a small number of convalescent patients and lacked early post-infection timepoints.

The library relied on the immunoSEQ multiplex PCR assay. DNA from the CD4+ T cells that had been cultured and isolated underwent TCR beta CDR3 sequencing. The study's own analysis went as follows. Non-productive TCR sequences were removed and reads were trimmed to the CDR3 region, keeping CDR3s of at least 7 amino acids. Antigen-specific clonotypes were identified with the MANAFEST web app by comparing expansion in peptide wells against reference cultures. For clones to be considered positive, expansion at FDR<0.05 versus reference and all other wells, an odds ratio above 5, and a frequency above 0.1% in two replicate wells were required. Clonotypes significantly expanded in SARS-CoV-2 spike wells and in at least one common cold coronavirus spike condition were defined as cross-reactive. CDR3 similarity was assessed by Levenshtein distance using the stringdist R package, and unrooted trees were constructed with ape in R 3.6.1. TCRdb limited this immuneACCESS table to in-frame rearrangements with V and J called. A share of clones is missing; checked studies link under half to unresolved V genes, and the rest is unexplained. That table furnishes V, J and clone size, whereas the DNA furnished D and trimming. This sample holds roughly 34,000 clones; around 70% were observed only once. The top ten clonotypes cover over 3% of the sample.

The sequencing used CD4+ T cells from PBMCs cultured without peptide, collected before COVID-19 vaccination. This sequence was found in a human donor who received a COVID-19 vaccine. The chain was built from TRBV5-1 and TRBJ2-5; the D gene assignment is perhaps TRBD1 or TRBD2, with each matching 5 bases. For the CDR3, the sequence is CASSFWGFQETQYF. The DNA is as follows: TGCGCCAGCAGCTTCTGGGGGTTTCAAGAGACCCAGTACTTC.